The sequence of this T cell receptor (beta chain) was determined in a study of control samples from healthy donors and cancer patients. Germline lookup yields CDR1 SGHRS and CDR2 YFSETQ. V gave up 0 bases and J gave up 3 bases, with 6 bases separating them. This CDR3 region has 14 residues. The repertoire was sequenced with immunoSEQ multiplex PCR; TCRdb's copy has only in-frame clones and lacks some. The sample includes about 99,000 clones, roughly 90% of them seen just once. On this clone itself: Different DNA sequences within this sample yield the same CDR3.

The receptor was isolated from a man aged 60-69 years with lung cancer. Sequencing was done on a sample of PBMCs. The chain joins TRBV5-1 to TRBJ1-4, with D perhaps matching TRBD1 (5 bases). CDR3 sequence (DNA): TGCGCCAGCAGCTTGGGGGGCCCTAATGAAAAACTGTTTTTT. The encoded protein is CASSLGGPNEKLFF.